The 24 T cell receptor beta chains below come from one sample, sequenced in a study of T cell responses to AZD1222 COVID-19 vaccine (dated by TCRdb to 2020 to 2023). The library was produced with the immunoSEQ multiplex PCR assay. TCRdb re-hosts the immuneACCESS table, in-frame sequences only. Its copies lack some clones; in the studies checked, an unresolved V gene accounts for under half of them, and the cause for the rest is not known. The sample data list over 100,000 clones, and approximately 88% of these were observed just once. The ten largest clones capture 10% to 15% of the sample. According to the study, the label for this sample's time point signals: baseline before first vaccination. The sample's treatment or condition label is to be understood as: meningococcal conjugate vaccine given as trial control. The sample here was peripheral blood, taken on day 0 of MenACWY control vaccination. The receptors derive from an adult in good health.

This chain connects TRBV20-1 to TRBJ2-7; the match to TRBD1 covers 9 bases. Germline CDR1 reads DFQATT; CDR2 reads SNEGSKA (reference sequence). V shed 3 bases and J 3 bases; nucleotides not matched to a gene: 6. The CDR3 has 14 residues. The CDR3 region has the DNA TGCAGTGCTAGTGCGGGGACAGGGCACTACGAGCAGTACTTC. Translation gives CSASAGTGHYEQYF.

This clone has just a few counts. The chain links TRBV7-6 to TRBJ2-3, with 10 bases lining up with TRBD2. This CDR3 is built from 15 residues. Germline lookup yields CDR1 SGHVS and CDR2 FNYEAQ. V lost 2 bases and J lost 4; bases outside the gene matches: 3. The CDR3 protein is CASSLSGRAADTQYF. CDR3 bases: TGTGCCAGCAGCTTAAGCGGGAGGGCCGCAGATACGCAGTATTTT.

The chain is built from TRBV7-2 and TRBJ2-7; 7 nucleotides agree with TRBD2. The CDR3 runs to 13 residues. The germline CDR1 and CDR2 sequences are SGHTA and FQGNSA. V gave up 4 bases and J gave up 4 bases; unmatched junction bases: 4. CDR3 DNA sequence: TGTGCCAGCAGCTCCTTGGGGGGGTACGAGCAGTACTTC. This sequence encodes CASSSLGGYEQYF.

CDR3 DNA sequence: TGCAGCGTCGGGCAGGATGAGGGTTCACCCCTCCACTTT. Its translation is CSVGQDEGSPLHF. The V call is TRBV29-1, the J call TRBJ1-6; D unresolved. V lost 6 bases and J lost 9, with 15 bases in between. Per germline, CDR1 SQVTM and CDR2 ANQGSEA. The CDR3 is made up of 13 amino acids.

A few counts support this clone. V and J are TRBV7-3 and TRBJ2-2; D is perhaps TRBD1 (5 bases). Germline V gene data show CDR1 as SGHTA and CDR2 as FQGTGA. This CDR3 is built from 14 residues. V lost 5 bases and J lost 4, with 11 bases in between. In DNA form, the CDR3 reads TGTGCCAGCAGCCTTCAGGGTCCCACCGGGGAGCTGTTTTTT. It specifies CASSLQGPTGELFF.

This clone was observed once. The rearrangement joins TRBV19 to TRBJ2-5; the D is unclear. The CDR3 spans 12 residues. Germline-derived CDR1 and CDR2 are LNHDA and SQIVND (reference sequence). V was clipped by 0 bases and J by 5 bases, with 4 bases between them. This CDR3 is CASSIDLETQYF. CDR3 DNA sequence: TGTGCCAGTAGTATAGATCTCGAGACCCAGTACTTC.

V usage is TRBV18 and J usage is TRBJ1-5; D gene uncertain. Germline assignment: CDR1 KGHSH and CDR2 LQKENI. CDR3 size: 15 residues. Trimming pared 1 base from V and 0 bases from J, leaving 7 bases between. The CDR3, as DNA: TGTGCCAGCTCACCACAGTATTATAGCAATCAGCCCCAGCATTTT. Its protein product is CASSPQYYSNQPQHF.

The J gene is TRBJ2-1, the V gene TRBV7-2; unclear D gene. The CDR3 length is 12 residues. V lost 5 bases to trimming and J lost 6 bases, with 8 bases between them. Germline lookup yields CDR1 SGHTA and CDR2 FQGNSA. Here the CDR3 reads CASSTYLNEQFF. In nucleotides, the CDR3 is TGTGCCAGCAGCACATACCTCAATGAGCAGTTCTTC. Based on the CDR3 plus reference TRBV7-2 and TRBJ2-1, the full variable domain is GAGVSQSPSNKVTEKGKDVELRCDPISGHTALYWYRQSLGQGLEFLIYFQGNSAPDKSGLPSDRFSAERTGGSVSTLTIQRTQQEDSAVYLCASSTYLNEQFFGPGTRLTVL.

This chain joins TRBV14 and TRBJ1-2; D is perhaps TRBD1 (6 bases). Trimming left V 4 bases short and J 8 bases short, with 26 bases between. This CDR3 comprises 17 residues. The germline CDR1 and CDR2 sequences are SGHDN and FVKESK. As DNA, the CDR3 is TGTGCCAGCAGCCCGACGGACAGTCTACGCGAGGCTAGGGGCTACACCTTC. Residues: CASSPTDSLREARGYTF.

The CDR3 DNA reads TGTGCCGCCCGACCCCCCTCTAACTATGGCTACACCTTC. Translated, it gives CAARPPSNYGYTF. The chain uses TRBV28 and TRBJ1-2, with D unclear. V lost 11 bases and J lost 0, with 13 bases in between. The CDR3 is 13 residues long. Germline CDR1 is MDHEN and CDR2 is SYDVKM.

V and J are TRBV4-1 and TRBJ1-3; TRBD1 is a possible D gene (6 bases). The germline CDR1 and CDR2 sequences are MGHRA and YSYEKL. V was cut by 4 bases and J by 1 base, with 11 bases left in between. The CDR3 loop spans 15 amino acids. The chain's CDR3 is CASSRVTGSGNTIYF. Here the CDR3 DNA reads TGCGCCAGCAGCCGAGTAACAGGGTCTGGAAACACCATATATTTT.

This clone was counted a single time. The rearrangement links TRBV29-1 to TRBJ2-1; 7 bases match TRBD1. Germline trimming cut 5 bases from V and 0 bases from J; bases unmatched to any gene: 13. Germline V gene data show CDR1 as SQVTM and CDR2 as ANQGSEA. This CDR3 contains 17 residues. The CDR3 region is CSVIGTAFRVSYNEQFF. The CDR3 DNA reads TGCAGCGTTATAGGGACAGCCTTTCGGGTCTCCTACAATGAGCAGTTCTTC.

The chain is built from TRBV7-2 and TRBJ1-1; possible D gene TRBD1, 5 bases. The CDR3 contains 12 residues. Germline CDR1 SGHTA, CDR2 FQGNSA. The V end was cut by 5 bases, the J end by 6 bases, with 10 bases between. CDR3 amino acids: CASSLGGAEAFF. The CDR3 DNA sequence: TGTGCCAGCAGCCTAGGAGGGGCTGAAGCTTTCTTT.

The chain has TRBV7-8 and TRBJ1-2; D is perhaps TRBD1 (5 bases). The germline V and J ends were trimmed by 5 bases and 4 bases, with 17 bases remaining between them. Germline V gives CDR1 SGHVS, CDR2 FQNEAQ. This CDR3 is built from 15 residues. CDR3 in DNA: TGTGCCAGCAGCCCGGCAGGGATCCTAGCCTATGGCTACACCTTC. Translation gives CASSPAGILAYGYTF. Combining the CDR3 with reference TRBV7-8 and TRBJ1-2 gives the whole variable domain GAGVSQSPRYKVAKRGQDVALRCDPISGHVSLFWYQQALGQGPEFLTYFQNEAQLDKSGLPSDRFFAERPEGSVSTLKIQRTQQEDSAVYLCASSPAGILAYGYTFGSGTRLTVV.

This chain links TRBV6-1 with TRBJ2-4; D is uncertain. CDR3 size: 13 residues. Germline V gives CDR1 MNHNS, CDR2 SASEGT. Trimming stripped 3 bases from V and 8 bases from J, with 11 bases between. For the CDR3, the DNA is TGTGCCAGCAGTGAGCAGCGTAGGGACATTCAGTACTTC. Amino acid sequence: CASSEQRRDIQYF.

The chain has TRBV15 and TRBJ1-4, with TRBD1 matching over 8 bases. This CDR3 is 15 amino acids long. V lost 3 bases, J lost 8 bases, and 8 bases stayed unmatched. Per the germline V gene, CDR1 is LNHNV and CDR2 is YYDKDF (reference sequence). The chain's CDR3 is CATSSRQGLGEKLFF. The CDR3 DNA reads as TGTGCCACCAGCAGCAGACAGGGGCTAGGGGAAAAACTGTTTTTT.

Regarding this clone: An end of the junction differs from the germline gene, which may be a read error. The rearrangement links TRBV5-1 to TRBJ2-7; 7 nucleotides align to TRBD2. This CDR3 comprises 15 residues. The V gene's germline CDR1 is SGHRS and CDR2 YFSETQ. CDR3 DNA: TGCGCCAGCAGCTTGGTGGCTAGCGGCTCCCACGAGCAGTACTTC. It codes for CASSLVASGSHEQYF.

The chain combines TRBV5-1 with TRBJ1-5, with D possibly being TRBD1 (5 bases). Between the trimmed V and J ends, which lost 0 bases and 7 bases, there was a span of 11 bases. There are 14 residues in the CDR3. CDR1 is SGHRS and CDR2 is YFSETQ in the germline V gene. In DNA, the CDR3 is TGCGCCAGCAGCTTGGACGGGACGGGGCAGCCCCAGCATTTT. It translates to CASSLDGTGQPQHF.

In DNA form, the CDR3 reads TGTGCCAGCAGCCTACAGGGGAACACTGAAGCTTTCTTT. This translates into CASSLQGNTEAFF. The chain combines TRBV3-1 (or the pseudogene TRBV3-2) with TRBJ1-1, with a tentative D call TRBD1 (6 bases). From germline, CDR1 is LGHDT and CDR2 YNNKEL (reference sequence). This CDR3 region has 13 residues. V lost 4 bases and J 1 base, leaving 7 bases between the germline ends.

This clone was counted between two and nine times. V usage is TRBV5-1 and J usage is TRBJ2-3; TRBD2 matches 9 bases. Germline loops: CDR1 SGHRS, CDR2 YFSETQ. The V gene end was trimmed by 0 bases and the J gene end by 4 bases; junction bases not matched to a gene: 3. The CDR3 consists of 15 residues. The CDR3 DNA sequence: TGCGCCAGCAGCTTGGAGGGACTAGCACCAGATACGCAGTATTTT. Translated: CASSLEGLAPDTQYF.

The chain carries TRBV18 and TRBJ1-5; D is possibly TRBD1 (5 bases). Trimming removed 3 bases from V and 5 bases from J, with 14 bases in between. Germline assignment: CDR1 KGHSH and CDR2 LQKENI. The CDR3 has 15 residues. CDR3 sequence: CASSPTGTRDQPQHF. Here the CDR3 DNA reads TGTGCCAGCTCACCGACCGGGACTCGGGATCAGCCCCAGCATTTT. Looking up the rest from reference TRBV18 and TRBJ1-5 gives the full variable domain: NAGVMQNPRHLVRRRGQEARLRCSPMKGHSHVYWYRQLPEEGLKFMVYLQKENIIDESGMPKERFSAEFPKEGPSILRIQQVVRGDSAAYFCASSPTGTRDQPQHFGDGTRLSIL.

The chain combines TRBV4-2 with TRBJ1-1; D gene ambiguous. Looked up from germline, CDR1 is LGHNA and CDR2 is YNFKEQ. The CDR3 contains 14 residues. The ends were cut back, 5 bases at V and 6 bases at J, with 16 bases in the middle. In DNA form, the CDR3 reads TGTGCCAGCAGCTCCCACTACGACTTATCTGAAGCTTTCTTT. The encoded protein is CASSSHYDLSEAFF.

This clone was seen once. The chain carries TRBV6-5 and TRBJ1-6; D is perhaps TRBD1 (5 bases). The CDR3 loop spans 13 amino acids. Germline V gene sequence: CDR1 MNHEY, CDR2 SVGAGI. Trimming shortened V by 6 bases and J by 7 bases, and 10 bases separated the two germline ends. CDR3: CASSGTANSPLHF. Written as DNA, the CDR3 is TGTGCCAGCAGCGGGACGGCAAATTCACCCCTCCACTTT.

The CDR3 is CASSLVGEEAYEQYF. CDR3 coding DNA: TGTGCCAGCAGTTTAGTGGGGGAGGAGGCCTACGAGCAGTACTTC. The chain couples TRBV27 to TRBJ2-7; TRBD2 might be the D (6 bases). The CDR3 is made up of 15 amino acids. Germline V CDR1 and CDR2: MNHEY, SMNVEV (reference sequence). Trimming took off 2 bases at V and 2 bases at J, with 13 bases between the two ends.